This record concerns one T cell receptor (beta chain) sequence. Authors' data handling: For nucleated cells, counts were estimated from reference gene primer amplification. Generated by immunoSEQ multiplex PCR, the TCRdb table keeps only in-frame clones and is missing some. V, J and clone size derive from that table, while D and trimming were established from the DNA sequence. The repertoire holds 150,000 to 200,000 clones, with 75% to 85% as singletons. These data come from a study of blood T cell repertoires in COVID-19. Study-wide background: Samples taken during acute and convalescent COVID-19 were collected in the United States, Italy and Spain.

This CDR3 is 15 amino acids long. Looked up from germline, CDR1 is SGHNT and CDR2 is YYREEE (reference sequence). V gave up 0 bases and J gave up 2 bases, with 11 bases separating them. Those who participated ranged in age from 18 to 89 years and resided in about two dozen US areas. Recovered participants had two consecutive negative NP/OP PCR tests, healthcare professional clearance, or symptom resolution. J is TRBJ2-5 and V is TRBV5-4; weak D call: TRBD2 (5 bases). This TCR derives from a man aged 40-50 years who had recovered from COVID-19. Sequencing was carried out using PBMCs or T cells enriched from blood (not recorded which). The CDR3 DNA reads TGTGCCAGCAGCTTGGTGGGAGACACTCAAGAGACCCAGTACTTC. Amino acid sequence: CASSLVGDTQETQYF.